Shown below are 15 T cell receptor beta chains from a single sample sequenced in a study of cytomegalovirus exposure and HLA in healthy donors. Both 60 Vbeta primers and 13 Jbeta primers went into the PCR. Using immunoSEQ multiplex PCR, the repertoire was profiled, and TCRdb retains in-frame clones only, with some absent. This sample has about 240,000 clones; over 70% occur once, and the top ten carry less than 8.5%. Sequencing used PBMCs. Every receptor here comes from a woman between 55 and 75 years old in good health and CMV-seropositive.

V is TRBV7-9 and J is TRBJ1-5, with D possibly being TRBD1 (5 bases). Germline CDR1 SEHNR, CDR2 FQNEAQ (reference sequence). The V gene lost 3 bases and the J gene lost 2 bases, with 11 bases spanning the gap. This CDR3 has 15 residues. CDR3 protein: CASSLGDWRNQPQHF. CDR3 coding DNA: TGTGCCAGCAGCTTGGGGGACTGGCGCAATCAGCCCCAGCATTTT.

The chain has TRBV7-2 and TRBJ2-1; D is possibly TRBD1 (5 bases). V was trimmed by 6 bases and J by 2 bases, leaving 8 bases between them. Germline V gene data show CDR1 as SGHTA and CDR2 as FQGNSA. The CDR3 extends over 13 amino acids. The CDR3 bases are TGTGCCAGCAGGGCAGGGACCTACAATGAGCAGTTCTTC. It is translated as CASRAGTYNEQFF.

The chain employs TRBV11-3 and TRBJ2-2; perhaps TRBD1 as D (5 bases). V was shortened by 7 bases and J by 6 bases, with 12 bases between the two germline ends. Germline CDR1 SGHNT, CDR2 YENEEA. The CDR3 has 13 residues. The CDR3 DNA is TGTGCCAGCAAACACCAGGGTTCCGGGGAGCTGTTTTTT. Translated: CASKHQGSGELFF.

J is TRBJ2-3 and V is TRBV9, with 12 bases matching TRBD2. Germline V lookup: CDR1 SGDLS, CDR2 YYNGEE. The CDR3 extends over 16 amino acids. Trimming removed 3 bases from V and 1 base from J; junction bases left unmatched: 3. This CDR3 is CASSGRLAGGTDTQYF. CDR3 coding DNA: TGTGCCAGCAGCGGGCGACTAGCGGGAGGCACAGATACGCAGTATTTT.

Concerning this clone: The sample contains more than one DNA sequence encoding this CDR3. The chain joins TRBV25-1 to TRBJ1-4, with TRBD1 as a possible D gene (6 bases). Germline CDR1 is MGHDK and CDR2 is SYGVNS. The V end lost 3 bases, the J end lost 4 bases, and 9 bases lay between the germline ends. This CDR3 has 14 amino acids. CDR3 DNA: TGTGCCAGCAGTGACGTAGGGGGTAATGAAAAACTGTTTTTT. Translation: CASSDVGGNEKLFF.

The chain carries TRBV7-9 and TRBJ2-7, with a possible D match to TRBD1 (5 bases). Germline CDR1 is SEHNR and CDR2 is FQNEAQ (reference sequence). CDR3 size: 15 residues. Trimming removed 5 bases at V and 7 bases at J, with 21 bases between. CDR3 sequence (DNA): TGTGCCAGCAGCCTCAACAGGAACCGTCTGGGGGAGCAGTACTTC. It translates to CASSLNRNRLGEQYF.

This clone turned up a few times. This rearrangement joins TRBV10-3 to TRBJ1-1; 7 bases are shared with TRBD1. This CDR3 is 13 amino acids long. The junction had 5 bases not matched to a gene; V was cut back by 6 bases and J by 4 bases. Germline V gives CDR1 ENHRY, CDR2 SYGVKD. The CDR3: CAIRGQLGTEAFF. The CDR3 DNA reads as TGTGCCATCAGGGGACAGCTAGGCACTGAAGCTTTCTTT.

The V call is TRBV19, the J call TRBJ1-5; D gene unclear. This CDR3 region has 15 residues. Germline V gene sequence: CDR1 LNHDA, CDR2 SQIVND (reference sequence). Trimming cost V 7 bases and J 0 bases, with 13 bases left between them. Written as DNA, the CDR3 is TGTGCCAGTATGACACTTACTTATAGCAATCAGCCCCAGCATTTT. It translates to CASMTLTYSNQPQHF.

Comment on this clone: The junction differs from germline at one of its ends, possibly a read error. The rearrangement uses TRBV7-3 and TRBJ1-2, with D perhaps matching TRBD1 (5 bases). The germline V gene encodes CDR1 SGHTA and CDR2 FQGTGA. CDR3 size: 13 residues. The CDR3 here is CASSSREGYGYAF. The CDR3 nucleotides read TGTGCCAGCAGCTCCAGGGAAGGGTATGGCTACGCCTTC.

This chain connects TRBV5-1 to TRBJ2-3; TRBD2 matches at 12 bases. Germline assignment: CDR1 SGHRS and CDR2 YFSETQ. V lost 4 bases to trimming and J lost 5 bases; unmatched junction nucleotides: 5. The CDR3 length is 15 residues. DNA for the CDR3: TGCGCCAGCAGCGGATTACTAGCGGGAGGAGATACGCAGTATTTT. Amino acid sequence: CASSGLLAGGDTQYF.

CDR3 in amino acids: CASSIYGADTQYF. In nucleotides, the CDR3 is TGTGCCAGTAGTATTTATGGAGCAGATACGCAGTATTTT. The chain couples TRBV19 to TRBJ2-3; D unresolved. Deletions cut 3 bases from V and 4 bases from J, with 8 bases between. Per germline, CDR1 LNHDA and CDR2 SQIVND (reference sequence). This CDR3 is 13 amino acids long. Supplemented by reference TRBV19 and TRBJ2-3, the full variable domain reads DGGITQSPKYLFRKEGQNVTLSCEQNLNHDAMYWYRQDPGQGLRLIYYSQIVNDFQKGDIAEGYSVSREKKESFPLTVTSAQKNPTAFYLCASSIYGADTQYFGPGTRLTVL.

V is TRBV6-6 and J is TRBJ1-5, with TRBD1 identical over 10 bases. The junction had 2 bases not matched to a gene; V was cut back by 6 bases and J by 3 bases. This CDR3 is 14 amino acids long. Germline CDR1 MNHNY, CDR2 SVGAGI (reference sequence). CDR3 bases: TGTGCCAGCAGGGGACAGGGGTCCAATCAGCCCCAGCATTTT. It yields the protein CASRGQGSNQPQHF.

This rearrangement joins TRBV7-9 to TRBJ2-5, with D tentatively TRBD2 (6 bases). The germline CDR1 and CDR2 sequences are SEHNR and FQNEAQ (reference sequence). CDR3 length: 12 residues. V was clipped by 5 bases and J by 5 bases, with 9 bases between them. The CDR3 sequence is CASSAGTETQYF. As DNA, the CDR3 is TGTGCCAGCAGCGCGGGAACCGAGACCCAGTACTTC.

For the CDR3, the DNA is TGTGCCAGCAGCTTCGGGACAGGGACCTACGAGCAGTACTTC. Translation: CASSFGTGTYEQYF. This chain uses TRBV5-4 with TRBJ2-7; 9 nucleotides agree with TRBD1. This CDR3 comprises 14 residues. Looked up from germline, CDR1 is SGHNT and CDR2 is YYREEE (reference sequence). V shed 2 bases, J shed 2 bases, and the junction held 2 bases outside the gene matches. The variable domain in full, completed from reference TRBV5-4 and TRBJ2-7, reads ETGVTQSPTHLIKTRGQQVTLRCSSQSGHNTVSWYQQALGQGPQFIFQYYREEENGRGNFPPRFSGLQFPNYSSELNVNALELDDSALYLCASSFGTGTYEQYFGPGTRLTVT.

The count of this clone is one. The chain joins TRBV19 to TRBJ1-1; no reliable D call. Germline CDR1 reads LNHDA; CDR2 reads SQIVND (reference sequence). The CDR3 sequence is 14 residues long. Trimming pared 1 base from V and 0 bases from J, leaving 6 bases between. The CDR3 bases are TGTGCCAGTAGTATAGTACCGGTGAACACTGAAGCTTTCTTT. It translates to CASSIVPVNTEAFF.